A selection of T cell receptor beta chains follows, all from one sample in a study of graft-versus-host responses after intestinal transplantation. No antigen is known for these receptors. Generated by immunoSEQ multiplex PCR, the TCRdb table keeps only in-frame clones and is missing some. Of some 84,000 clones listed, 80% to 85% are singletons. Sequenced here: unstimulated CD4+ T cells sorted from spleen or lymph node cells, sampled before intestinal transplant. The receptors originated from a human donor who received an intestinal transplant. Each CDR3 is given with its conserved first and last residue. The D gene is left open where the match is weak. Some rows have no size entry. The others give once, few or many, or a class for an expanded clone.

J | size | D | V | CDR3 | DNA
TRBJ2-2 | NA | TRBD2 | TRBV4-2 | CASSQEGAGGSTGELFF | TGTGCCAGCAGCCAAGAGGGTGCGGGAGGGAGCACCGGGGAGCTGTTTTTT
TRBJ1-2 | NA | TRBD1 | TRBV2 | CASRRTGGRDGYTF | TGTGCCAGCAGAAGGACAGGGGGGAGAGATGGCTACACCTTC
TRBJ2-1 | once | TRBD2 | TRBV27 | CAGKTSGAYNEQFF | TGTGCCGGCAAAACTAGCGGGGCCTACAATGAGCAGTTCTTC
TRBJ2-7 | NA | TRBD1 | TRBV5-1 | CASSLGLNRGLSYEQYF | TGCGCCAGCAGCTTGGGTCTGAACAGGGGCCTCTCCTACGAGCAGTACTTC
TRBJ1-2 | NA | TRBD1 | TRBV28 | CASSPGTGAYGYTF | TGTGCCAGTTCTCCGGGGACAGGGGCTTATGGCTACACCTTC
TRBJ2-1 | NA | NA | TRBV13 | CASSLGVSSSYNEQFF | TGTGCCAGCAGCTTAGGAGTCTCGAGCTCCTACAATGAGCAGTTCTTC
TRBJ2-7 | NA | TRBD2 | TRBV5-1 | CASSLGVGGTTYEQYF | TGCGCCAGCAGCTTGGGGGTGGGAGGGACCACCTACGAGCAGTACTTC
TRBJ2-2 | NA | NA | TRBV6-5 | CASSFRQTTGELFF | TGTGCCAGCAGTTTCAGACAGACCACCGGGGAGCTGTTTTTT
TRBJ2-5 | NA | NA | TRBV4-1 | CASSQGTSSSETQYF | TGCGCCAGCAGCCAAGGAACTAGCAGTTCGGAGACCCAGTACTTC
TRBJ2-7 | NA | NA | TRBV28 | CASSLRTGRSYEQYF | TGTGCCAGCAGTTTAAGAACAGGTAGATCCTACGAGCAGTACTTC
TRBJ2-4 | once | NA | TRBV4-1 | CASSQAWTPLAKNIQYF | TGCGCCAGCAGCCAAGCTTGGACTCCGCTAGCCAAAAACATTCAGTACTTC
TRBJ1-5 | once | NA | TRBV2 | CASSRSRGNQPRHF | TGTGCCAGCAGCCGGTCCCGCGGCAATCAGCCCCGGCATTTT
TRBJ2-3 | NA | TRBD1 | TRBV10-1 | CASSAGQATTDTQYF | TGCGCCAGCAGTGCCGGACAGGCTACTACAGATACGCAGTATTTT
TRBJ2-1 | NA | TRBD1 | TRBV5-1 | CASRTQGGVVNEQFF | TGCGCCAGCAGAACACAGGGGGGTGTGGTAAATGAGCAGTTCTTC
TRBJ1-6 | NA | TRBD1 | TRBV6-5 | CASNILRGWNSPLHF | TGTGCCAGCAATATACTCAGGGGGTGGAATTCACCCCTCCACTTT
TRBJ2-3 | NA | TRBD2 | TRBV18 | CASSLAGGRGGTQYF | TGTGCCAGCTCACTAGCGGGGGGCCGTGGAGGTACGCAGTATTTT
TRBJ1-1 | NA | NA | TRBV5-1 | CASGMTEVGTEAFF | TGCGCCAGCGGGATGACAGAGGTGGGCACTGAAGCTTTCTTT
TRBJ2-1 | NA | TRBD2 | TRBV11-2 | CASSSERGPYNEQFF | TGTGCCAGCAGCTCTGAGCGGGGGCCGTACAATGAGCAGTTCTTC
TRBJ2-7 | NA | NA | TRBV4-1 | CASSQVVWEKQYF | TGCGCCAGCAGCCAAGTAGTGTGGGAGAAGCAGTACTTC
TRBJ2-1 | NA | NA | TRBV7-2 | CASSFVLNNEQFF | TGTGCCAGCAGCTTCGTACTCAACAATGAGCAGTTCTTC
TRBJ1-2 | few | TRBD1 | TRBV4-1 | CASSQDALVTGRNGYTF | TGCGCCAGCAGCCAAGATGCCCTAGTGACAGGGCGAAATGGCTACACCTTC
TRBJ1-3 | NA | TRBD1 | TRBV7-9 | CASSLVGQESSGNTIYF | TGTGCCAGCAGCTTAGTAGGACAGGAGAGCTCTGGAAACACCATATATTTT
TRBJ2-3 | NA | NA | TRBV9 | CASSIGGTRTDTQYF | TGTGCCAGCAGCATCGGCGGGACTCGAACAGATACGCAGTATTTT
TRBJ1-2 | NA | NA | TRBV29-1 | CSVGLGGPPMGYTF | TGCAGCGTTGGGTTAGGGGGACCTCCGATGGGCTACACCTTC
TRBJ2-7 | NA | NA | TRBV2 | CASSVLQGYEQYF | TGTGCCAGCAGTGTATTACAGGGCTACGAGCAGTACTTC
TRBJ2-1 | NA | TRBD2 | TRBV7-9 | CAVTSGRKGNNNEQFF | TGTGCCGTGACTAGCGGGAGGAAAGGGAATAATAATGAGCAGTTCTTC
TRBJ2-7 | NA | TRBD1 | TRBV5-1 | CASSLTGTGTYEQYF | TGCGCCAGCAGCCTCACCGGGACAGGGACCTACGAGCAGTACTTC
TRBJ2-3 | NA | TRBD2 | TRBV19 | CATRLAGDTDTQYF | TGTGCCACCCGACTAGCGGGAGACACAGATACGCAGTATTTT
TRBJ2-7 | NA | NA | TRBV9 | CASSVSQESYEQYF | TGTGCCAGCAGCGTAAGCCAGGAAAGCTACGAGCAGTACTTC
TRBJ2-7 | NA | NA | TRBV6-5 | CASSYIGYEQYF | TGTGCCAGCAGTTACATCGGGTACGAGCAGTACTTC
TRBJ1-2 | few | NA | TRBV19 | CASGTQAHYGYTF | TGTGCCAGTGGCACACAGGCCCACTATGGCTACACCTTC
TRBJ1-2 | once | NA | TRBV2 | CASRSEGSYGYTF | TGTGCCAGCAGGTCGGAGGGGTCCTATGGCTACACCTTC
TRBJ1-2 | NA | TRBD1 | TRBV5-1 | CASSSQGANYGYTF | TGCGCCAGCAGCAGCCAGGGGGCTAACTATGGCTACACCTTC
TRBJ2-1 | NA | NA | TRBV4-2 | CASRAVGARNEQFF | TGTGCCAGCAGGGCTGTGGGGGCGCGGAATGAGCAGTTCTTC
TRBJ2-7 | once | TRBD2 | TRBV5-5 | CASSLGLANTYEQYF | TGTGCCAGCAGCTTGGGACTAGCGAACACCTACGAGCAGTACTTC
TRBJ2-5 | NA | TRBD1 | TRBV28 | CASSPYGTGGQETQYF | TGTGCCAGCAGTCCATATGGGACAGGGGGTCAAGAGACCCAGTACTTC
TRBJ1-1 | NA | NA | TRBV6-5 | CASTYGGGAAEAFF | TGTGCCAGCACCTATGGAGGGGGGGCGGCTGAAGCTTTCTTT
TRBJ1-2 | once | NA | TRBV6-5 | CASSRPQGGYTF | TGTGCCAGCAGCCGACCCCAGGGGGGCTACACCTTC
TRBJ2-7 | NA | NA | TRBV30 | CAWSVGQGLFYEQYF | TGTGCCTGGAGTGTGGGGCAGGGATTATTCTACGAGCAGTACTTC
TRBJ2-7 | once | NA | TRBV5-1 | CASSNLQGYEQYF | TGCGCCAGCAGCAACCTACAGGGCTACGAGCAGTACTTC
TRBJ2-1 | once | NA | TRBV6-4 | CASSVAPTVAYNEQFF | TGTGCCAGCAGCGTAGCCCCCACGGTCGCCTACAATGAGCAGTTCTTC
TRBJ2-7 | NA | NA | TRBV7-6 | CASSQFDRTGEQYF | TGTGCCAGCAGCCAATTCGACAGGACGGGAGAGCAGTACTTC
TRBJ1-6 | few | NA | TRBV30 | CAWSLPGHSPLHF | TGTGCCTGGAGTCTCCCAGGACACTCACCCCTCCACTTT
TRBJ1-4 | once | NA | TRBV6-5 | CASSYGTGLGYEKLFF | TGTGCCAGCAGTTATGGAACAGGGTTGGGTTACGAAAAACTGTTTTTT
TRBJ2-1 | NA | NA | TRBV28 | CASSSPYRDLRGYNEQFF | TGTGCCAGCAGTTCACCGTACCGGGATCTAAGGGGGTACAATGAGCAGTTCTTC
TRBJ1-1 | medium-sized | NA | TRBV7-9 | CASSPGGRGGTMNTEAFF | TGTGCCAGCAGCCCGGGAGGCCGGGGAGGCACCATGAACACTGAAGCTTTCTTT
TRBJ2-1 | NA | TRBD2 | TRBV5-1 | CASRNVAGGGTEQFF | TGCGCCAGCAGGAATGTAGCGGGGGGGGGTACTGAGCAGTTCTTC
TRBJ2-2 | medium-sized | NA | TRBV5-1 | CASSLRGSDGELFF | TGCGCCAGCAGCTTGAGGGGCTCTGACGGGGAGCTGTTTTTT